This TCR beta chain derives from a study of shared clonotypes between healthy human individuals. Germline-derived CDR1 and CDR2 are SGHAT and FQNNGV. The CDR3 has 15 residues. The junction had 5 bases not matched to a gene; V was cut back by 5 bases and J by 2 bases. On this clone: Its antigen remains unidentified.

General study findings and limits: A generally larger estimated richness was seen in naive subsets than in memory subsets. How much donors shared clonotypes was expected to be affected by sequencing depth.

Original analysis: With immunoSEQ giving junction-only sequences and no quality scores, filtering differed. Data came from immunoSEQ multiplex PCR; TCRdb stores just in-frame clones and leaves some out. D and trimming come from the DNA, and the V and J calls and clone size come from that table. Here the sample spans around 650,000 clones, around 96% being singletons. Naive-designated CD8 cells lacked CD45RO, were positively enriched for CCR7, and omitted terminally differentiated effector memory CD45RA+ cells. The sequence derives from a woman in her thirties in good health. Source material: naive CD8+ T cells sorted from blood. The chain has TRBV11-2 and TRBJ2-1; 8 positions match TRBD1. In DNA, the CDR3 is TGTGCCAGCAGCCCTACAGGGGGAACCTACAATGAGCAGTTCTTC. This translates into CASSPTGGTYNEQFF.